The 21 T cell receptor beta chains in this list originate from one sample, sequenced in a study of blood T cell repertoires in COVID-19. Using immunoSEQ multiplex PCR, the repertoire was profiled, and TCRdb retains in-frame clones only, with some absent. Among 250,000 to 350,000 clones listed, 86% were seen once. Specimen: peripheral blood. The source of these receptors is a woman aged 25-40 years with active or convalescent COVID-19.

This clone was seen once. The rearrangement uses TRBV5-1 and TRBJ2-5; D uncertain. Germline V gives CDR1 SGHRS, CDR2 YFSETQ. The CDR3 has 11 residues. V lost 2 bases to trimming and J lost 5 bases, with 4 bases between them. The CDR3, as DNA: TGCGCCAGCAGCTTACTTGAGACCCAGTACTTC. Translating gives CASSLLETQYF.

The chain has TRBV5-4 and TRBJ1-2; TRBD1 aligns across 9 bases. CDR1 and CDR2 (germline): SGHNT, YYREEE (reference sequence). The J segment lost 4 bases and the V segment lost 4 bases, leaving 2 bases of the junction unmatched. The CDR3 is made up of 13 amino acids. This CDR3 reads CASSRTGAYGYTF. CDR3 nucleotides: TGTGCCAGCAGCCGGACAGGGGCCTATGGCTACACCTTC. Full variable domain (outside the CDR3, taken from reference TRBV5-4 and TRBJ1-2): ETGVTQSPTHLIKTRGQQVTLRCSSQSGHNTVSWYQQALGQGPQFIFQYYREEENGRGNFPPRFSGLQFPNYSSELNVNALELDDSALYLCASSRTGAYGYTFGSGTRLTVV.

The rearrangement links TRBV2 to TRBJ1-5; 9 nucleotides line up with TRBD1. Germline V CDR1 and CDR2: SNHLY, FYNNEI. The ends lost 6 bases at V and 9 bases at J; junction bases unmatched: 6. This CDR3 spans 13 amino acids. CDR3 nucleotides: TGTGCCAGCAGGGGGACAGGGACTCCGCCCCAGCATTTT. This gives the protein CASRGTGTPPQHF.

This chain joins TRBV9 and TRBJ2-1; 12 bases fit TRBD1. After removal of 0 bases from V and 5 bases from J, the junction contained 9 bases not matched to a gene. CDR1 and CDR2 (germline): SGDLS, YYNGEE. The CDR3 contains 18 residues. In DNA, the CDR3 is TGTGCCAGCAGCGTAGCAAGGGACAGGGGGCGCCCCCACAATGAGCAGTTCTTC. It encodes CASSVARDRGRPHNEQFF.

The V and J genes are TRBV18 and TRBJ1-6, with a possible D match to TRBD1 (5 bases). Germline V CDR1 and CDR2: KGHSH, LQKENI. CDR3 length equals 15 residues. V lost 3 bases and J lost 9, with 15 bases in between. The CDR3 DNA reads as TGTGCCAGCTCACCGCATCAGGACAATTCTTCACCCCTCCACTTT. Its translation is CASSPHQDNSSPLHF.

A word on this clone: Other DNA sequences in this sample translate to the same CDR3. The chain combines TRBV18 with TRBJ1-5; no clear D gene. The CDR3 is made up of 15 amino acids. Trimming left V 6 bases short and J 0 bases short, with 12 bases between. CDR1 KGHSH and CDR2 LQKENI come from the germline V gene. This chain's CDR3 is CASSPGGDSNQPQHF. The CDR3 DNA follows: TGTGCCAGCTCCCCCGGCGGGGATAGCAATCAGCCCCAGCATTTT.

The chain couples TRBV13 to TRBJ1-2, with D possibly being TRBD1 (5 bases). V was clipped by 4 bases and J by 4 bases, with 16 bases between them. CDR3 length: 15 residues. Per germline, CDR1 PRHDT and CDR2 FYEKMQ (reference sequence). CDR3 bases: TGTGCCAGCAGCTCCCCCGGCAGGGTTGGCTATGGCTACACCTTC. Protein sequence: CASSSPGRVGYGYTF.

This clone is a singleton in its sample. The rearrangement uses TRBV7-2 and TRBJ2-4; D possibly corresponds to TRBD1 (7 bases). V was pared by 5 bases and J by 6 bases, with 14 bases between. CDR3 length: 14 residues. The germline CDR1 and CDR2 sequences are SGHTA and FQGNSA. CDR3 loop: CASSPGGAGNIQYF. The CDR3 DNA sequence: TGTGCCAGCAGCCCAGGGGGAGCGGGAAACATTCAGTACTTC.

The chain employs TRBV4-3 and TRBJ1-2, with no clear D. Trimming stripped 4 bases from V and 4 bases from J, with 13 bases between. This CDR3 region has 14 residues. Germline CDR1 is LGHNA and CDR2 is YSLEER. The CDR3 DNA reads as TGCGCCAGCAGCCCCACCCCGAGCCCCTATGGCTACACCTTC. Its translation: CASSPTPSPYGYTF.

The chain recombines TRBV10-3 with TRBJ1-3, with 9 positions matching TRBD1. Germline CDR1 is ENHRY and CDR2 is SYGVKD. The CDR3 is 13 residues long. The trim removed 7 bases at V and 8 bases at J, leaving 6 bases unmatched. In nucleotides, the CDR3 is TGTGCCATCACGAAACAGGGGGCGGACACCATATATTTT. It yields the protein CAITKQGADTIYF.

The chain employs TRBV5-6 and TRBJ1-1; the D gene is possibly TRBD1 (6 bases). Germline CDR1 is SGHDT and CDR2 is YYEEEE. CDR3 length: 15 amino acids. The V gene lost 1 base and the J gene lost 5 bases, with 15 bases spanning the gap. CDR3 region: CASSLYRQEVTEAFF. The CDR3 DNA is TGTGCCAGCAGCTTGTACCGACAGGAGGTGACTGAAGCTTTCTTT. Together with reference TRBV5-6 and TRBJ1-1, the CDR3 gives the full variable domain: DAGVTQSPTHLIKTRGQQVTLRCSPKSGHDTVSWYQQALGQGPQFIFQYYEEEERQRGNFPDRFSGHQFPNYSSELNVNALLLGDSALYLCASSLYRQEVTEAFFGQGTRLTVV.

The CDR3 loop reads CASSASESEAFF. The CDR3 DNA reads as TGTGCCAGCAGTGCCAGCGAGTCTGAAGCTTTCTTT. The rearrangement uses TRBV27 and TRBJ1-1; D gene ambiguous. The CDR3 has 12 amino acids. Germline CDR1 MNHEY, CDR2 SMNVEV (reference sequence). Trimming cost V 5 bases and J 6 bases, with 10 bases left between them.

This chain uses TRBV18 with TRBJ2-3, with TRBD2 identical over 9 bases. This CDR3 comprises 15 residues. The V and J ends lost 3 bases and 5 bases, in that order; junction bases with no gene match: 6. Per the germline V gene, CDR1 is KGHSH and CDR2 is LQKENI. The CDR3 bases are TGTGCCAGCTCACCGTCGTCTAGCGGGGAAGATACGCAGTATTTT. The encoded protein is CASSPSSSGEDTQYF.

CDR3 sequence (DNA): TGTGCCAGTAACCACCCCGGGACAGGGCTCTATGGCTACACCTTC. Its protein is CASNHPGTGLYGYTF. The chain recombines TRBV19 with TRBJ1-2, with 9 bases fitting TRBD1. This CDR3 is 15 amino acids long. The J segment lost 4 bases and the V segment lost 7 bases, leaving 10 bases of the junction unmatched. The germline V gene encodes CDR1 LNHDA and CDR2 SQIVND (reference sequence).

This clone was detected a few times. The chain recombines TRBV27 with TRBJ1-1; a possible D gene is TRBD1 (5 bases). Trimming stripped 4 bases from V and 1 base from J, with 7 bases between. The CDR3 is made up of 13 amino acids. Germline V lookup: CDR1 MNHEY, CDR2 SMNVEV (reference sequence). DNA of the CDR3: TGTGCCAGCAGTTACAGGTCGAACACTGAAGCTTTCTTT. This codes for CASSYRSNTEAFF.

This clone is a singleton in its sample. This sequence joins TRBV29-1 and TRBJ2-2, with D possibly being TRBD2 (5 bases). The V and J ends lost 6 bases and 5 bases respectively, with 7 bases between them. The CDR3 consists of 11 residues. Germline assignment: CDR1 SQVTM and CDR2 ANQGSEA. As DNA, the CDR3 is TGCAGCGTCGGGGAAACCGGGGAGCTGTTTTTT. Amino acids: CSVGETGELFF.

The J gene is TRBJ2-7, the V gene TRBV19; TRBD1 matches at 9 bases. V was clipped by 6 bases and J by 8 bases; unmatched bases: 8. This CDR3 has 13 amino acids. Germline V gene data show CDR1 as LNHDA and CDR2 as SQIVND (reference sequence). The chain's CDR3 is CASSGTGTGKQYF. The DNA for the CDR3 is TGTGCCAGTAGCGGGACCGGGACAGGGAAGCAGTACTTC.

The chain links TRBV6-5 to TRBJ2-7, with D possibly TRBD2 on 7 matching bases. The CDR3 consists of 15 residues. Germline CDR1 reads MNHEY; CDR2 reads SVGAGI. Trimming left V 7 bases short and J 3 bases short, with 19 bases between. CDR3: CASISRGWEGYEQYF. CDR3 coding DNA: TGTGCCAGCATCTCTAGGGGGTGGGAGGGCTACGAGCAGTACTTC.

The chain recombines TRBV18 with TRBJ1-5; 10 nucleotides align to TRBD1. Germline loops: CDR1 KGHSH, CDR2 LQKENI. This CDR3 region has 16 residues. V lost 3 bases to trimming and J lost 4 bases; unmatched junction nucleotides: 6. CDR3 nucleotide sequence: TGTGCCAGCTCACCCTCGGGACAGGGGAGGAATCAGCCCCAGCATTTT. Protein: CASSPSGQGRNQPQHF.

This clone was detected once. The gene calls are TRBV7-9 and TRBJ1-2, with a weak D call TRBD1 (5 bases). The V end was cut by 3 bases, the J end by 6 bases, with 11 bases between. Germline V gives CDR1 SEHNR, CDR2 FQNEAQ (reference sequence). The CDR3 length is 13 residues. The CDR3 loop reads CASSFQGANGYTF. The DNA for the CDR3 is TGTGCCAGCAGCTTCCAAGGGGCGAATGGCTACACCTTC.

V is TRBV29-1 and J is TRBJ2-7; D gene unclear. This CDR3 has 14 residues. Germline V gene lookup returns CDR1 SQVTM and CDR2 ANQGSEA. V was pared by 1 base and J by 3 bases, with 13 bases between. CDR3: CSVEGGQVGYEQYF. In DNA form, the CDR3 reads TGCAGCGTTGAAGGTGGCCAGGTCGGCTACGAGCAGTACTTC.